Listed below are T cell receptor beta chains from one sample, sequenced in a study of blood T cell repertoires in COVID-19. Measured with immunoSEQ multiplex PCR; TCRdb has only the in-frame clones, and not every one. The sample has about 160,000 clones, about 85% seen once; the top ten hold under 15%. Specimen: peripheral blood. These receptors all stem from a man in his sixties or seventies who had recovered from COVID-19. CDR3s include the opening cysteine and the closing phenylalanine or tryptophan. Size is omitted from some rows. Given values are once, few, many or a class for expanded clones.

clone size: -; V gene: TRBV5-1; J gene: TRBJ2-1; CDR3 protein: CASSPGLAPDEQFF
clone size: -; V gene: TRBV7-9; J gene: TRBJ2-7; CDR3 protein: CASSLAGPRGHSYEQYF
clone size: -; V gene: TRBV3-1/TRBV3-2; J gene: TRBJ2-7; CDR3 protein: CASSHQGDLRYEQYF
clone size: -; V gene: TRBV30; J gene: TRBJ1-2; CDR3 protein: CAWTLGSRYYGYTF
clone size: once; V gene: TRBV5-1; J gene: TRBJ2-5; CDR3 protein: CASSFSLAGAPGGETQYF
clone size: medium-sized; V gene: TRBV10-3; J gene: TRBJ1-2; CDR3 protein: CAISEIQGTAPSYGYTF
clone size: -; V gene: TRBV25-1; J gene: TRBJ2-2; CDR3 protein: CASSEYSGELFF
clone size: many; V gene: TRBV2; J gene: TRBJ2-3; CDR3 protein: CASRASGGDTQYF
clone size: -; V gene: TRBV10-1; J gene: TRBJ1-6; CDR3 protein: CASRRDFDSPLHF
clone size: -; V gene: TRBV2; J gene: TRBJ1-3; CDR3 protein: CASRGGTISGNTIYF
clone size: -; V gene: TRBV28; J gene: TRBJ1-2; CDR3 protein: CASSPGSQGYGYTF
clone size: -; V gene: TRBV2; J gene: TRBJ1-1; CDR3 protein: CASSARQGANTEAFF
clone size: -; V gene: TRBV19; J gene: TRBJ1-5; CDR3 protein: CASSIERTGSQPQHF
clone size: -; V gene: TRBV19; J gene: TRBJ1-1; CDR3 protein: CASNIRENTEAFF
clone size: -; V gene: TRBV2; J gene: TRBJ1-6; CDR3 protein: CASSEGGPPSPLHF
clone size: once; V gene: TRBV2; J gene: TRBJ2-7; CDR3 protein: CASRQSYEQYF
clone size: once; V gene: TRBV10-2; J gene: TRBJ2-3; CDR3 protein: CASSESNTGRATDTQYF
clone size: -; V gene: TRBV19; J gene: TRBJ2-7; CDR3 protein: CASSIERDREQYF
clone size: -; V gene: TRBV9; J gene: TRBJ2-5; CDR3 protein: CASSVAGLAGETQYF
clone size: -; V gene: TRBV19; J gene: TRBJ1-6; CDR3 protein: CASSGGREYNSPLHF
clone size: -; V gene: TRBV7-9; J gene: TRBJ2-1; CDR3 protein: CASSLGQGFYNEQFF
clone size: -; V gene: TRBV20-1; J gene: TRBJ2-7; CDR3 protein: CSARSGFEQYF
clone size: -; V gene: TRBV10-3; J gene: TRBJ1-1; CDR3 protein: CAISESPGGNTEAFF
clone size: -; V gene: TRBV5-1; J gene: TRBJ2-3; CDR3 protein: CASSVGLDADTQYF
clone size: -; V gene: TRBV5-5; J gene: TRBJ2-1; CDR3 protein: CASSLEESSYNEQFF
clone size: many; V gene: TRBV6-6; J gene: TRBJ2-1; CDR3 protein: CASSPSSYNEQFF
clone size: -; V gene: TRBV5-1; J gene: TRBJ2-1; CDR3 protein: CASSLSTGSYNEQFF
clone size: -; V gene: TRBV12-3/TRBV12-4; J gene: TRBJ2-3; CDR3 protein: CAIARQSTDTQYF